The sample holds a few counts of the clone carrying this TCR beta chain. No antigen is known for it. Measured with immunoSEQ multiplex PCR; TCRdb has only the in-frame clones, and not every one. The data hold about 130,000 clones, with 90% observed a single time. This specimen belongs to a study of T cell responses to AZD1222 COVID-19 vaccine. Study details: Some second doses came at about 4 weeks and others at about 12 weeks; these were pooled. Findings and caveats of the study: The sample set comprised mostly white British donors with more females, and clonal diversity was possibly underestimated.

The receptor was derived from an adult in good health. Sample: peripheral blood, taken on day 0 of AZD1222 vaccination.

The DNA of the CDR3 is TGTGCCAGCAGCTTAGTTGCCAGCATTAATGAGCAGTTCTTC. As protein: CASSLVASINEQFF. V and J are TRBV7-9 and TRBJ2-1; D uncertain. The CDR3 totals 14 residues. Trimming cost V 1 base and J 7 bases, with 11 bases left between them. CDR1 and CDR2 from the germline V gene are SEHNR and FQNEAQ (reference sequence).